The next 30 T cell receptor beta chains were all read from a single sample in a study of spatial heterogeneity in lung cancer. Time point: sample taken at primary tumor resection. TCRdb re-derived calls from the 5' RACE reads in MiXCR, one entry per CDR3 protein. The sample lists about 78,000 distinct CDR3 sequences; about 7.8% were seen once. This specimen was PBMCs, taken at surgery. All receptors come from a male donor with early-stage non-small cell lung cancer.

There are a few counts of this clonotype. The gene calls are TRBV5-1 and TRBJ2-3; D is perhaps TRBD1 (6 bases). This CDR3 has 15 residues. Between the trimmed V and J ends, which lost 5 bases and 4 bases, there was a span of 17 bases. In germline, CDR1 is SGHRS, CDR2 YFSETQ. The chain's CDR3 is CASRITGSPADTQYF. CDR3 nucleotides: TGCGCCAGCAGGATAACAGGGTCCCCAGCAGATACGCAGTATTTT.

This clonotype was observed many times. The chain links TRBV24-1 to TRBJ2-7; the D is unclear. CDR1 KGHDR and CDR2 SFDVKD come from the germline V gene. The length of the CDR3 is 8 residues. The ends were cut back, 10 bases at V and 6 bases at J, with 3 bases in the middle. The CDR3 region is CATTEQYF. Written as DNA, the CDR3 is TGTGCCACTACCGAGCAGTACTTC.

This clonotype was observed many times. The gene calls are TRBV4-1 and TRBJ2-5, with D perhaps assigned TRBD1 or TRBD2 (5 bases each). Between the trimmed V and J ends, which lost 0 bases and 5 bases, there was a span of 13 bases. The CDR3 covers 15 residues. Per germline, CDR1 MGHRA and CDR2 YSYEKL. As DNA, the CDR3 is TGCGCCAGCAGCCAAGAGAGACTCAGGGAGGAGACCCAGTACTTC. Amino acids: CASSQERLREETQYF.

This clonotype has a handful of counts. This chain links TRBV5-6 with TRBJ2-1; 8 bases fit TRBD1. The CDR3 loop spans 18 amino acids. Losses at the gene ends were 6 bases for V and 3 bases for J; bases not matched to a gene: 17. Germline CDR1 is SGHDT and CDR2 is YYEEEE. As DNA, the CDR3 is TGTGCCAGCAACTCCAAGATCAGGGGGCGCACCCGCTACAATGAGCAGTTCTTC. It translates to CASNSKIRGRTRYNEQFF.

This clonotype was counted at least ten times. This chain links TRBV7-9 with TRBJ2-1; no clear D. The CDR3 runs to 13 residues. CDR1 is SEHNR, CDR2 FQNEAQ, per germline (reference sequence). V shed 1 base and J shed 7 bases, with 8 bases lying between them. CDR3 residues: CASSLGYANEQFF. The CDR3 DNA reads TGTGCCAGCAGCTTAGGATACGCTAATGAGCAGTTCTTC.

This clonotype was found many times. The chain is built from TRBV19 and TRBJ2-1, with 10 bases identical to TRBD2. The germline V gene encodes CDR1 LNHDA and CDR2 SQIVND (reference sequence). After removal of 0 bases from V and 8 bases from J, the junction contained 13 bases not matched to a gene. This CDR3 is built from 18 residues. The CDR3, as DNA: TGTGCCAGTAGTATAGATGGGGGGCTAGCGGGAGTGGTACATGAGCAGTTCTTC. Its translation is CASSIDGGLAGVVHEQFF.

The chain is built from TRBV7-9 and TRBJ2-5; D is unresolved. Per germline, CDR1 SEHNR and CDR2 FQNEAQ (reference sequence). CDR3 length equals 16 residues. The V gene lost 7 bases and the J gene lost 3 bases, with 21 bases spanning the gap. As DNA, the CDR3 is TGTGCCAGCACCAAAACCCCGGGCAGTGCTGAAGAGACCCAGTACTTC. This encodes CASTKTPGSAEETQYF.

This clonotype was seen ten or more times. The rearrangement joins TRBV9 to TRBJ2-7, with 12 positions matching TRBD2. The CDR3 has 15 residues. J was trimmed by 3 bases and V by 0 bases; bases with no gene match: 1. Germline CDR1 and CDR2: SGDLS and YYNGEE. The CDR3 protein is CASSVGLAGVYEQYF. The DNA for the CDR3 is TGTGCCAGCAGCGTAGGACTAGCGGGGGTCTACGAGCAGTACTTC.

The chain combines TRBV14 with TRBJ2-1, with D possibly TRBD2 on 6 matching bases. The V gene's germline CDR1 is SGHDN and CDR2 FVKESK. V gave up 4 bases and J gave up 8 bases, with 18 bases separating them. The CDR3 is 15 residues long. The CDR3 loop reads CASSRLAIEGYEQFF. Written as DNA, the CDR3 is TGTGCCAGCAGCCGGCTAGCGATCGAGGGGTATGAGCAGTTCTTC.

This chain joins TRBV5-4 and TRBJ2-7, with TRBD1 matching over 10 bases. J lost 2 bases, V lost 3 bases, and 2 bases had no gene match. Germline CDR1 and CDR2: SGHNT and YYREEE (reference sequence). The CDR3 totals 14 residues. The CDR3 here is CASSWGQGTYEQYF. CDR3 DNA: TGTGCCAGCAGCTGGGGACAGGGGACCTACGAGCAGTACTTC.

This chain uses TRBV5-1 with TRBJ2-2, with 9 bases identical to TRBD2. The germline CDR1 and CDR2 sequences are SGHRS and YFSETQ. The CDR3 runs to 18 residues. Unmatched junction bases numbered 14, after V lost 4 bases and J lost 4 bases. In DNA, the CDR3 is TGCGCCAGCAGCGACGAGCCATCTAGCGGGATCAGCACCGGGGAGCTGTTTTTT. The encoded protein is CASSDEPSSGISTGELFF. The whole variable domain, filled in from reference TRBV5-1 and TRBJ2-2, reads KAGVTQTPRYLIKTRGQQVTLSCSPISGHRSVSWYQQTPGQGLQFLFEYFSETQRNKGNFPGRFSGRQFSNSRSEMNVSTLELGDSALYLCASSDEPSSGISTGELFFGEGSRLTVL.

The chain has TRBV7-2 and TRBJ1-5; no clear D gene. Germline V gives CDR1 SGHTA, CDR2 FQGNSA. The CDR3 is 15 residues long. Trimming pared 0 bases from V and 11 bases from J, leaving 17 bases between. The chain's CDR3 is CASSLAPGAGRAQHF. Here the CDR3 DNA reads TGTGCCAGCAGCTTAGCGCCCGGAGCGGGAAGGGCCCAGCATTTT.

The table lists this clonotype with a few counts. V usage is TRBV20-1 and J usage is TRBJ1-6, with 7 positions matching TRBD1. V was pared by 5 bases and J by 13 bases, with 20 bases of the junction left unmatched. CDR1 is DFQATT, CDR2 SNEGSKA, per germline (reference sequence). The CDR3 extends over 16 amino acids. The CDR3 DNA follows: TGCAGTGCTGCAGGGGGAGGGACGACAACCCGGGGGCCCCTCCACTTT. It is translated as CSAAGGGTTTRGPLHF.

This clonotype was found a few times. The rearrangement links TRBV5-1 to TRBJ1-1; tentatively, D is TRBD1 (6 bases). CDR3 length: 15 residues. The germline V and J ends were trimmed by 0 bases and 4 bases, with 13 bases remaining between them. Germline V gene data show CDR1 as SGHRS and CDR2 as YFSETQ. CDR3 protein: CASSLALGGGTEAFF. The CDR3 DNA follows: TGCGCCAGCAGCTTGGCTCTAGGAGGGGGCACTGAAGCTTTCTTT.

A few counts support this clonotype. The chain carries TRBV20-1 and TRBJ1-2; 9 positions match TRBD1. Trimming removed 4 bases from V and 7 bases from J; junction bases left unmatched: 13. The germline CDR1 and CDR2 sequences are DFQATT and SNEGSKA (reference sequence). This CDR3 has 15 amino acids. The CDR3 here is CSATPRTGGVGGYTF. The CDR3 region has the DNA TGCAGTGCTACCCCCCGCACAGGGGGCGTAGGTGGCTACACCTTC.

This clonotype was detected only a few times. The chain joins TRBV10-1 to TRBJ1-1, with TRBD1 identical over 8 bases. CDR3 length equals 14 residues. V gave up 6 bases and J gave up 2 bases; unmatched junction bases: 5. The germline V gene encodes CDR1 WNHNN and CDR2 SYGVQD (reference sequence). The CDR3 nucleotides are TGCGCCAGCAGGGCAGGGGGCCCAAACACTGAAGCTTTCTTT. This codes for CASRAGGPNTEAFF.

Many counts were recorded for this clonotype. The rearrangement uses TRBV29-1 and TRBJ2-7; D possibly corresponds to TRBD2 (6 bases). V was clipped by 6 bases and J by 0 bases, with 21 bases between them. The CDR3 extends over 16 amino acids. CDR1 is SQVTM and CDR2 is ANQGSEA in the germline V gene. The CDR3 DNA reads TGCAGCGTCCTCGGCGGCGGGACCGCAAACTCCTACGAGCAGTACTTC. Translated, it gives CSVLGGGTANSYEQYF.

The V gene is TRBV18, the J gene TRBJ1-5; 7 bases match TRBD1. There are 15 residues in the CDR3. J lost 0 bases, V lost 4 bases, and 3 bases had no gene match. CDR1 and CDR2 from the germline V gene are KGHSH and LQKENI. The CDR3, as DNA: TGTGCCAGCTCACGGGACAGAAATAGCAATCAGCCCCAGCATTTT. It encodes CASSRDRNSNQPQHF.

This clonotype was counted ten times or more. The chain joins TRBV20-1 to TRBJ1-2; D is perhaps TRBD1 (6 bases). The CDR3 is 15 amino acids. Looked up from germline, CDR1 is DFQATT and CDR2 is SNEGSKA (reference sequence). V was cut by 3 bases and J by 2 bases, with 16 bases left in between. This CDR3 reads CSASATGWRNYGYTF. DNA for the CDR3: TGCAGTGCTAGTGCTACAGGGTGGAGAAACTATGGCTACACCTTC.

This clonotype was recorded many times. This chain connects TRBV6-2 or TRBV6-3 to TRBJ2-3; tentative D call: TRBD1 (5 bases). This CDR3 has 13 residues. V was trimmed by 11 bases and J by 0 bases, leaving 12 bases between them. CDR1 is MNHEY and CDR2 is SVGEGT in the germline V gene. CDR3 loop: CAARTTSTDTQYF. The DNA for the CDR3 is TGTGCCGCTCGGACAACCAGCACAGATACGCAGTATTTT.

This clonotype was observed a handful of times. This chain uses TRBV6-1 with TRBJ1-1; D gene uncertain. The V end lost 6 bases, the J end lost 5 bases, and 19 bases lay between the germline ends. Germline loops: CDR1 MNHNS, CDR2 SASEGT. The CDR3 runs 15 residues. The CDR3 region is CASRAGDSGRTEAFF. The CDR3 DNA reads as TGTGCCAGCAGGGCCGGGGATTCGGGGAGGACTGAAGCTTTCTTT.

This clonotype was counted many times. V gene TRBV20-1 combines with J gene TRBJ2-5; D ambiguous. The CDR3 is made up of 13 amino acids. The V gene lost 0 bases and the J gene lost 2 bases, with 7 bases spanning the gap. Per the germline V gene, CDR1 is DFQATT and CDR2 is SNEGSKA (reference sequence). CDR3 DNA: TGCAGTGCTAGAGAGGCGTGGCAAGAGACCCAGTACTTC. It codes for CSAREAWQETQYF.

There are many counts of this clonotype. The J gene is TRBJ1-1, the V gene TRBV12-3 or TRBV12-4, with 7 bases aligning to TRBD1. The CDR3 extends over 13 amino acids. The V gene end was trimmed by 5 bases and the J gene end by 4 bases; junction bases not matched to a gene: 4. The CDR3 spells CASSQRDSTEAFF. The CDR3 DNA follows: TGTGCCAGCAGTCAAAGGGACAGCACTGAAGCTTTCTTT.

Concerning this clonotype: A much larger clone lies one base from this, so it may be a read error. CDR3 sequence: CASSYGDGSNQPHHF. CDR3 nucleotide sequence: TGTGCCAGCAGTTACGGGGACGGAAGCAATCAGCCCCACCATTTT. The chain recombines TRBV6-5 with TRBJ1-5; possible D gene TRBD1, 5 bases. The CDR3 extends over 15 amino acids. Germline lookup yields CDR1 MNHEY and CDR2 SVGAGI.

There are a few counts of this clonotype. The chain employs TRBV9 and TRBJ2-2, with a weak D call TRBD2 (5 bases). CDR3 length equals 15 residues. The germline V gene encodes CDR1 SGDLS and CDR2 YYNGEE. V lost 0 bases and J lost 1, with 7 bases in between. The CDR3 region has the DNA TGTGCCAGCAGCGTAGATGGAGGGAACACCGGGGAGCTGTTTTTT. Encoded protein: CASSVDGGNTGELFF.

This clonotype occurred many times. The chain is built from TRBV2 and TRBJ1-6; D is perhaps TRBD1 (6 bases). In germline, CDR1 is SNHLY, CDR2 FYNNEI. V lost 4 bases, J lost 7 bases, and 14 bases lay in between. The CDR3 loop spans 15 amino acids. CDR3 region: CASSAQRQANSPLHF. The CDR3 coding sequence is TGTGCCAGCAGTGCACAAAGACAGGCGAATTCACCCCTCCACTTT.

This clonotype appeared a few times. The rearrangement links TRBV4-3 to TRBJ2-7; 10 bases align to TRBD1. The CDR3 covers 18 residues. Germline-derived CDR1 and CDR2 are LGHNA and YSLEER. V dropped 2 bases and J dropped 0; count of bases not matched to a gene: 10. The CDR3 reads CASSQLGQGGPISYEQYF. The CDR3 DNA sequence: TGCGCCAGCAGCCAATTAGGACAGGGGGGTCCCATCTCCTACGAGCAGTACTTC.

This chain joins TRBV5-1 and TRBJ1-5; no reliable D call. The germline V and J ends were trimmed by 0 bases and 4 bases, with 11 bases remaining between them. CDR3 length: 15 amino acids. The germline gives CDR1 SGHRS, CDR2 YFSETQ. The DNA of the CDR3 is TGCGCCAGCAGCTTGGGCCAGGTTGGGAATCAGCCCCAGCATTTT. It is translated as CASSLGQVGNQPQHF.

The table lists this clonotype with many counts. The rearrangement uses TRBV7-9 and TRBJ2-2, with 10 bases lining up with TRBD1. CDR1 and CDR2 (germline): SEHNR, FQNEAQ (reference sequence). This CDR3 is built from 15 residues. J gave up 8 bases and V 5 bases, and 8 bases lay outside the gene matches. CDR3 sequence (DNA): TGTGCCAGCAGCCGACAGGGGGCCCTCACTGGGGAGCTGTTTTTT. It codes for CASSRQGALTGELFF.

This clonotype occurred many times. The CDR3 DNA is TGCGCCAGCAGTGAGCAGGGGACCCTTCTGGCCGGGGAGCTGTTTTTT. It translates to CASSEQGTLLAGELFF. This chain connects TRBV10-2 to TRBJ2-2; D might be TRBD1 (6 bases). Germline CDR1 reads WSHSY; CDR2 reads SAAADI. V lost 2 bases and J lost 6, with 16 bases in between. The CDR3 extends over 16 amino acids.